These 26 T cell receptor beta chains came from one sample sequenced in a study of chemoradiotherapy in HPV16-positive cancers. Sequencing was performed with immunoSEQ multiplex PCR; in TCRdb, only in-frame clones are kept and a portion is missing. This repertoire shows approximately 35,000 clones, 80% found once; its top ten account for 3.5% to 4%. Sequencing used blood, obtained from a patient who underwent chemoradiotherapy. The receptors originated from a human donor with HPV-associated anogenital cancer.

Points on this clone: The sample carries other DNA sequences with the same CDR3. The chain employs TRBV5-1 and TRBJ2-3, with 7 bases lining up with TRBD2. Germline CDR1 is SGHRS and CDR2 is YFSETQ. V lost 1 base, J lost 0 bases, and 2 bases stayed unmatched. The CDR3 consists of 15 residues. The CDR3 sequence: CASSLRGVSTDTQYF. The CDR3, as DNA: TGCGCCAGCAGCTTGCGGGGGGTGAGCACAGATACGCAGTATTTT.

The genes are TRBV5-5 and TRBJ2-3; 9 positions match TRBD1. J gave up 1 base and V 0 bases, and 3 bases lay outside the gene matches. Germline CDR1 is SGHKS and CDR2 is YYEKEE (reference sequence). The CDR3 covers 16 residues. CDR3 DNA sequence: TGTGCCAGCAGCTTGGGACAGGGGGGAGGCACAGATACGCAGTATTTT. Protein sequence: CASSLGQGGGTDTQYF.

This clone appeared a single time. The chain uses TRBV4-1 and TRBJ1-3, with TRBD1 identical over 8 bases. Germline-derived CDR1 and CDR2 are MGHRA and YSYEKL. The CDR3 consists of 17 residues. The V and J ends lost 3 bases and 0 bases, in that order; junction bases with no gene match: 7. CDR3: CASSQTGAASSGNTIYF. The CDR3 region has the DNA TGCGCCAGCAGCCAGACAGGGGCCGCTTCCTCTGGAAACACCATATATTTT.

The rearrangement uses TRBV14 and TRBJ1-2; D is unclear. Germline CDR1 and CDR2: SGHDN and FVKESK. The CDR3 sequence is 14 residues long. The V gene lost 0 bases and the J gene lost 7 bases, with 12 bases spanning the gap. The CDR3 DNA follows: TGTGCCAGCAGCCAAGATCTGGCCTGGGGTGGCTACACCTTC. It yields the protein CASSQDLAWGGYTF.

This clone showed up just once. The chain carries TRBV5-1 and TRBJ2-5; 9 bases fit TRBD1. V was pared by 3 bases and J by 2 bases, with 2 bases of the junction left unmatched. CDR3 size: 14 residues. The V gene's germline CDR1 is SGHRS and CDR2 YFSETQ. The CDR3: CASSWTGVQETQYF. The CDR3 DNA follows: TGCGCCAGCAGCTGGACAGGGGTTCAAGAGACCCAGTACTTC. Looking up the rest from reference TRBV5-1 and TRBJ2-5 gives the full variable domain: KAGVTQTPRYLIKTRGQQVTLSCSPISGHRSVSWYQQTPGQGLQFLFEYFSETQRNKGNFPGRFSGRQFSNSRSEMNVSTLELGDSALYLCASSWTGVQETQYFGPGTRLLVL.

The rearrangement links TRBV5-1 to TRBJ2-7; 8 positions agree with TRBD1. J lost 4 bases, V lost 4 bases, and 13 bases had no gene match. The CDR3 is 16 residues long. Per germline, CDR1 SGHRS and CDR2 YFSETQ. The CDR3 protein is CASSPPGTGVVYEQYF. The CDR3 nucleotides are TGCGCCAGCAGCCCCCCCGGGACAGGAGTAGTTTACGAGCAGTACTTC. The full variable domain, completed using reference TRBV5-1 and TRBJ2-7, is KAGVTQTPRYLIKTRGQQVTLSCSPISGHRSVSWYQQTPGQGLQFLFEYFSETQRNKGNFPGRFSGRQFSNSRSEMNVSTLELGDSALYLCASSPPGTGVVYEQYFGPGTRLTVT.

This chain uses TRBV4-3 with TRBJ1-5, with a weak D call TRBD1 (5 bases). The CDR3 is made up of 16 amino acids. Germline V gene data show CDR1 as LGHNA and CDR2 as YSLEER. Trimming took off 0 bases at V and 5 bases at J, with 14 bases between the two ends. The CDR3 loop is CASSQDFGATHQPQHF. Written as DNA, the CDR3 is TGCGCCAGCAGCCAAGACTTCGGGGCGACCCATCAGCCCCAGCATTTT.

This sequence joins TRBV6-1 and TRBJ2-1, with no clear D. The CDR3 covers 17 residues. Trimming took off 0 bases at V and 7 bases at J, with 19 bases between the two ends. In germline, CDR1 is MNHNS, CDR2 SASEGT. CDR3 sequence reads: CASSEAIMAFRQNEQFF. As DNA, the CDR3 is TGTGCCAGCAGTGAAGCGATAATGGCGTTTCGGCAAAATGAGCAGTTCTTC.

The chain recombines TRBV5-1 with TRBJ1-1; 7 nucleotides line up with TRBD1. The CDR3 runs 13 residues. CDR1 and CDR2 (germline): SGHRS, YFSETQ. V lost 4 bases, J lost 3 bases, and 3 bases stayed unmatched. The CDR3 DNA sequence: TGCGCCAGCAGCCGACAGGGAGACACTGAAGCTTTCTTT. It encodes CASSRQGDTEAFF.

The chain recombines TRBV7-8 with TRBJ2-1, with 12 nucleotides matching TRBD2. This CDR3 has 15 residues. After removal of 3 bases from V and 4 bases from J, the junction contained 1 base not matched to a gene. From germline, CDR1 is SGHVS and CDR2 FQNEAQ. The CDR3 nucleotides read TGTGCCAGCAGCTTGGGGACTAGCGGGTACAATGAGCAGTTCTTC. This translates into CASSLGTSGYNEQFF.

J is TRBJ1-1 and V is TRBV6-1; D is unresolved. Germline lookup yields CDR1 MNHNS and CDR2 SASEGT. Trimming cost V 6 bases and J 6 bases, with 11 bases left between them. The CDR3 runs to 12 residues. This chain's CDR3 is CASSRSTPEAFF. The CDR3 DNA reads as TGTGCCAGCAGCAGGAGCACGCCTGAAGCTTTCTTT.

This chain connects TRBV7-6 to TRBJ2-1, with TRBD2 matching 11 bases. This CDR3 contains 16 residues. Germline-derived CDR1 and CDR2 are SGHVS and FNYEAQ. With V trimmed by 7 bases and J by 8 bases, 13 bases remained unmatched. CDR3 in DNA: TGTGCCAGCACCCCAACCGGGATAGCGGGGGGGGATGAGCAGTTCTTC. Protein product: CASTPTGIAGGDEQFF.

The chain has TRBV7-2 and TRBJ2-1; 9 nucleotides line up with TRBD2. Germline V gene data show CDR1 as SGHTA and CDR2 as FQGNSA. J was trimmed by 7 bases and V by 2 bases; bases with no gene match: 9. The CDR3 covers 16 residues. Written as DNA, the CDR3 is TGTGCCAGCAGCTTAAGCTCGCGGGGGGGCGGGAATGAGCAGTTCTTC. Protein: CASSLSSRGGGNEQFF.

J is TRBJ2-4 and V is TRBV5-6; D may correspond to TRBD1 or TRBD2 (6 bases each). CDR1 is SGHDT and CDR2 is YYEEEE in the germline V gene. The CDR3 consists of 15 residues. The V and J ends lost 0 bases and 6 bases respectively, with 13 bases between them. The CDR3 region has the DNA TGTGCCAGCAGCTTGGGGGGGGCAGGAGTAAACATTCAGTACTTC. Translated, it gives CASSLGGAGVNIQYF.

This chain uses TRBV9 with TRBJ2-1; D is possibly TRBD2 (5 bases). Trimming shortened V by 0 bases and J by 7 bases, and 17 bases separated the two germline ends. CDR1 is SGDLS, CDR2 YYNGEE, per germline. This CDR3 has 16 residues. The CDR3 here is CASSVGSDLVGNEQFF. The CDR3 DNA reads as TGTGCCAGCAGCGTAGGGTCGGACTTGGTGGGGAATGAGCAGTTCTTC.

This clone has a single count. The chain is built from TRBV18 and TRBJ2-7, with D uncertain. CDR1 KGHSH and CDR2 LQKENI come from the germline V gene. The CDR3 consists of 14 residues. V was cut by 2 bases and J by 5 bases, with 13 bases left in between. For the CDR3, the DNA is TGTGCCAGCTCACCAACTGAGAGGTATGACGAGCAGTACTTC. Protein: CASSPTERYDEQYF.

The chain joins TRBV19 to TRBJ2-1, with 8 bases that match TRBD1. CDR3 length: 14 residues. Looked up from germline, CDR1 is LNHDA and CDR2 is SQIVND (reference sequence). Trimming cost V 5 bases and J 10 bases; bases outside gene matches: 10. The CDR3, as DNA: TGTGCCAGTAGTTCGGACAGGGTAGTTTTGGAGCAGTTCTTC. Protein product: CASSSDRVVLEQFF. Supplemented by reference TRBV19 and TRBJ2-1, the full variable domain reads DGGITQSPKYLFRKEGQNVTLSCEQNLNHDAMYWYRQDPGQGLRLIYYSQIVNDFQKGDIAEGYSVSREKKESFPLTVTSAQKNPTAFYLCASSSDRVVLEQFFGPGTRLTVL.

As DNA, the CDR3 is TGCAGCGCCTTGGGGCGGGGGGTCTACAATGAGCAGTTCTTC. Encoded protein: CSALGRGVYNEQFF. The rearrangement joins TRBV29-1 to TRBJ2-1; 8 bases map to TRBD2. V was clipped by 7 bases and J by 3 bases; unmatched bases: 8. The germline V gene encodes CDR1 SQVTM and CDR2 ANQGSEA. This CDR3 comprises 14 residues.

V and J are TRBV7-3 and TRBJ2-3; D call uncertain. Looked up from germline, CDR1 is SGHTA and CDR2 is FQGTGA. This CDR3 comprises 14 residues. Trimming took off 1 base at V and 4 bases at J, with 9 bases between the two ends. This CDR3 is CASSLRASPDTQYF. The CDR3 DNA follows: TGTGCCAGCAGCTTAAGGGCTAGTCCAGATACGCAGTATTTT.

The J gene is TRBJ1-5, the V gene TRBV19; 7 bases align to TRBD1. Trimming at V came to 3 bases and at J to 4 bases, leaving 9 bases not matched to a gene. This CDR3 has 16 amino acids. In germline, CDR1 is LNHDA, CDR2 SQIVND (reference sequence). The CDR3 region has the DNA TGTGCCAGTAGTATCACGGGCGACAGGGTAAATCAGCCCCAGCATTTT. Translated: CASSITGDRVNQPQHF.

This chain links TRBV10-3 with TRBJ1-1; D remains ambiguous. Germline CDR1 and CDR2: ENHRY and SYGVKD. The CDR3 extends over 15 amino acids. Trimming pared 0 bases from V and 0 bases from J, leaving 8 bases between. This chain's CDR3 is CAISESSRLNTEAFF. In DNA form, the CDR3 reads TGTGCCATCAGTGAGTCATCCAGATTGAACACTGAAGCTTTCTTT.

The chain couples TRBV6-5 to TRBJ1-5; no clear D. The V end was cut by 5 bases, the J end by 0 bases, with 11 bases between. This CDR3 comprises 15 residues. CDR1 MNHEY and CDR2 SVGAGI come from the germline V gene. The CDR3 bases are TGTGCCAGCAGTACCGACGGGTCTAGCAATCAGCCCCAGCATTTT. Its translation is CASSTDGSSNQPQHF.

This clone turned up a few times. The chain is built from TRBV9 and TRBJ2-7; tentative D call: TRBD1 (6 bases). This CDR3 contains 14 residues. The V end was cut by 0 bases, the J end by 5 bases, with 12 bases between. The V gene's germline CDR1 is SGDLS and CDR2 YYNGEE. CDR3 bases: TGTGCCAGCAGCGTAGACGGGACACCCAACGAGCAGTACTTC. This codes for CASSVDGTPNEQYF.

The rearrangement joins TRBV7-2 to TRBJ1-4, with D tentatively TRBD1 (6 bases). Trimming shortened V by 2 bases and J by 5 bases, and 24 bases separated the two germline ends. The germline V gene has CDR1 SGHTA and CDR2 FQGNSA. CDR3 length equals 19 residues. The CDR3 region is CASSLRGARSRSGNEKLFF. The CDR3 DNA reads as TGTGCCAGCAGCTTACGGGGGGCGCGATCAAGGTCGGGGAATGAAAAACTGTTTTTT.

The J gene is TRBJ1-3, the V gene TRBV7-9; D gene unclear. Germline assignment: CDR1 SEHNR and CDR2 FQNEAQ (reference sequence). Trimming removed 8 bases from V and 0 bases from J, with 8 bases in between. The CDR3 has 13 residues. CDR3: CASSWDSGNTIYF. CDR3 coding DNA: TGTGCCAGCTCCTGGGACTCTGGAAACACCATATATTTT.

The V and J genes are TRBV5-4 and TRBJ1-2; 7 bases fit TRBD1. There are 15 residues in the CDR3. The germline CDR1 and CDR2 sequences are SGHNT and YYREEE (reference sequence). With V trimmed by 5 bases and J by 5 bases, 12 bases remained unmatched. The CDR3 sequence is CASSPGVQTGYGYTF. The CDR3, as DNA: TGTGCCAGCAGTCCGGGAGTACAGACAGGGTATGGCTACACCTTC.